One and the same sample provided the 13 T cell receptor beta chains below, sequenced in a study of shared clonotypes between healthy human individuals. The data were produced by immunoSEQ multiplex PCR, yet TCRdb's version contains in-frame clones alone and is incomplete. The sample has 650,000 to 750,000 clones, roughly 78% seen once. The sequenced sample consisted of memory CD4+ T cells sorted from blood. Subset defined: CD45RA-negative fraction. The source of these receptors is a woman between 25 and 40 years old in good health.

In this sample, this clone turned up a few times. With only one base between it and a far larger clone, this is likely a read error. The same CDR3 can be traced to other DNA sequences in this sample. The gene calls are TRBV5-1 and TRBJ2-3; a weak D match, TRBD1 (5 bases). The germline gives CDR1 SGHRS, CDR2 YFSETQ. The CDR3 is 16 amino acids. V was pared by 0 bases and J by 0 bases, with 11 bases between. CDR3 sequence reads: CASSLGQGASTDTQYF. CDR3 coding DNA: TGCGCCAGCAGCTTGGGGCAGGGTGCTAGCACAGATACGCAGTATTTT.

The chain carries TRBV10-3 and TRBJ2-7, with 8 positions matching TRBD2. The J segment lost 3 bases and the V segment lost 11 bases, leaving 6 bases of the junction unmatched. The V gene's germline CDR1 is ENHRY and CDR2 SYGVKD. The CDR3 consists of 12 residues. CDR3 in DNA: TGTGCCTCGAGCGGGAGTGGCTACGAGCAGTACTTC. It specifies CASSGSGYEQYF.

This clone was found a few times. The rearrangement uses TRBV27 and TRBJ1-1, with D maybe TRBD1 (5 bases). The germline V and J ends were trimmed by 4 bases and 6 bases, with 18 bases remaining between them. The V gene's germline CDR1 is MNHEY and CDR2 SMNVEV (reference sequence). CDR3 length: 15 amino acids. As DNA, the CDR3 is TGTGCCAGCAGTTCAAGCCCACCGCGGGACTCTGAAGCTTTCTTT. Protein: CASSSSPPRDSEAFF.

This clone was observed once. The chain carries TRBV28 and TRBJ2-5; 9 bases map to TRBD1. The J call may not be correct, given that the DNA end is closer to TRBJ2-7. The CDR3 has 15 residues. Germline CDR1 MDHEN, CDR2 SYDVKM. CDR3 nucleotide sequence: TGTGCCAGCAGTTCATCCGGGACAGGGACCTACGAGCAGTACTTC. This translates into CASSSSGTGTYEQYF.

This chain connects TRBV28 to TRBJ2-5; D perhaps matches TRBD2 (7 bases). The CDR3 sequence is 14 residues long. V dropped 3 bases and J dropped 2 bases, with 10 bases sitting between them. Germline V gene data show CDR1 as MDHEN and CDR2 as SYDVKM. CDR3 sequence (DNA): TGTGCCAGCAGTTTGCGGGGGCAACAAGAGACCCAGTACTTC. It specifies CASSLRGQQETQYF.

Here the CDR3 reads CASSSLVATDTQYF. The CDR3 DNA reads TGTGCCAGCAGCTCACTAGTGGCCACAGATACGCAGTATTTT. V usage is TRBV13 and J usage is TRBJ2-3, with D tentatively TRBD2 (5 bases). CDR1 is PRHDT and CDR2 is FYEKMQ in the germline V gene (reference sequence). The CDR3 sequence is 14 residues long. Trimming took 4 bases from V and 2 from J, leaving 10 bases between them.

The V and J genes are TRBV5-1 and TRBJ2-7; 8 bases line up with TRBD1. Germline CDR1 reads SGHRS; CDR2 reads YFSETQ. The trim removed 5 bases at V and 3 bases at J, leaving 7 bases unmatched. The CDR3 length is 14 residues. The CDR3 region is CASRRGQGDYEQYF. CDR3 nucleotides: TGCGCCAGCAGAAGAGGACAGGGCGACTACGAGCAGTACTTC. Looking up the rest from reference TRBV5-1 and TRBJ2-7 gives the full variable domain: KAGVTQTPRYLIKTRGQQVTLSCSPISGHRSVSWYQQTPGQGLQFLFEYFSETQRNKGNFPGRFSGRQFSNSRSEMNVSTLELGDSALYLCASRRGQGDYEQYFGPGTRLTVT.

The V gene is TRBV10-3, the J gene TRBJ1-2; D gene ambiguous. CDR1 and CDR2 from the germline V gene are ENHRY and SYGVKD. The V end lost 5 bases, the J end lost 7 bases, and 11 bases lay between the germline ends. CDR3 size: 12 residues. The CDR3 nucleotides read TGTGCCATCAGTACGGCGTCGGGTGGCTACACCTTC. Encoded protein: CAISTASGGYTF.

This clone was observed a few times. The chain carries TRBV4-2 and TRBJ2-1, with 12 nucleotides matching TRBD2. CDR1 and CDR2 from the germline V gene are LGHNA and YNFKEQ. The CDR3 is 19 residues long. The V gene end was trimmed by 2 bases and the J gene end by 2 bases; junction bases not matched to a gene: 10. The CDR3 nucleotides read TGTGCCAGCAGCCAACCGACTAGCGGGGGCACAGGGGCCTACAATGAGCAGTTCTTC. Translating gives CASSQPTSGGTGAYNEQFF.

The rearrangement uses TRBV6-1 and TRBJ2-1; D unclear. Germline loops: CDR1 MNHNS, CDR2 SASEGT. This CDR3 region has 16 residues. Trimming left V 4 bases short and J 0 bases short, with 13 bases between. The CDR3, as DNA: TGTGCCAGCAGTGGATCTTTTGCTAGCTCCTACAATGAGCAGTTCTTC. Protein product: CASSGSFASSYNEQFF.

The CDR3 loop is CASSGRQASFGYTF. CDR3 nucleotides: TGTGCCAGCAGTGGGCGACAGGCATCCTTTGGCTACACCTTC. V is TRBV28 and J is TRBJ1-2; possible D gene TRBD1, 6 bases. V lost 5 bases and J 7 bases, leaving 17 bases between the germline ends. CDR1 and CDR2 from the germline V gene are MDHEN and SYDVKM. The length of the CDR3 is 14 residues.

A few counts support this clone. The chain employs TRBV5-1 and TRBJ1-1, with D unresolved. The germline V gene encodes CDR1 SGHRS and CDR2 YFSETQ. The ends were cut back, 2 bases at V and 5 bases at J, with 10 bases in the middle. This CDR3 has 13 residues. CDR3 coding DNA: TGCGCCAGCAGCTTTGTCGAGGGAACTGAAGCTTTCTTT. Protein product: CASSFVEGTEAFF.

The chain has TRBV19 and TRBJ2-7; TRBD2 aligns across 10 bases. Germline V gene data show CDR1 as LNHDA and CDR2 as SQIVND (reference sequence). CDR3 size: 14 residues. The J segment lost 2 bases and the V segment lost 5 bases, leaving 3 bases of the junction unmatched. The CDR3 protein is CASSLAGGTYEQYF. In DNA form, the CDR3 reads TGTGCCAGTAGTTTAGCGGGAGGAACCTACGAGCAGTACTTC.